Below are 17 T cell receptor beta chains sequenced from a single sample in a study of blood T cell repertoires in COVID-19 (dated by TCRdb to the early 2020s). To prepare the library, the immunoSEQ multiplex PCR assay was applied. In TCRdb, the immuneACCESS table is reduced to in-frame sequences with V and J assigned. These tables do not hold every clone; where another copy was compared, an unresolved V gene accounts for under half, and the others remain unexplained. This sample comprises 200,000 to 250,000 clones, approximately 80% of them detected only once. The ten largest make up 5.1% of the sample. The sequenced material came from peripheral blood. The receptor source for this set is a woman aged 55-69 years who had recovered from COVID-19.

The sample holds many counts of this clone. V usage is TRBV30 and J usage is TRBJ2-5; TRBD1 might be the D (6 bases). The length of the CDR3 is 12 residues. CDR1 is GTSNPN and CDR2 is SVGIG in the germline V gene (reference sequence). The V gene lost 8 bases and the J gene lost 1 base, with 11 bases spanning the gap. The CDR3 reads CALRQVQETQYF. CDR3 coding DNA: TGTGCCCTAAGACAGGTCCAAGAGACCCAGTACTTC.

The V gene is TRBV5-6, the J gene TRBJ1-1, with 8 nucleotides matching TRBD1. The germline V gene encodes CDR1 SGHDT and CDR2 YYEEEE. CDR3 size: 13 residues. The junction had 8 bases not matched to a gene; V was cut back by 4 bases and J by 9 bases. Here the CDR3 DNA reads TGTGCCAGCAGCGGACAGGGTGCATTCCAAGCTTTCTTT. As protein: CASSGQGAFQAFF.

This clone occurred a few times. The rearrangement uses TRBV5-1 and TRBJ2-2, with TRBD1 as a possible D gene (6 bases). CDR3 size: 15 residues. Germline-derived CDR1 and CDR2 are SGHRS and YFSETQ. V lost 0 bases and J 7 bases, leaving 13 bases between the germline ends. The CDR3 loop is CASSLEQGGIGELFF. The CDR3 DNA reads TGCGCCAGCAGCTTGGAACAGGGTGGGATCGGGGAGCTGTTTTTT. The entire variable domain, with the rest obtained from reference TRBV5-1 and TRBJ2-2, is as follows: KAGVTQTPRYLIKTRGQQVTLSCSPISGHRSVSWYQQTPGQGLQFLFEYFSETQRNKGNFPGRFSGRQFSNSRSEMNVSTLELGDSALYLCASSLEQGGIGELFFGEGSRLTVL.

The rearrangement links TRBV4-3 to TRBJ2-1; TRBD2 aligns across 10 bases. Losses at the gene ends were 0 bases for V and 10 bases for J; bases not matched to a gene: 15. The length of the CDR3 is 18 residues. In germline, CDR1 is LGHNA, CDR2 YSLEER. CDR3 coding DNA: TGCGCCAGCAGCCAAGAACTCTCCCTAGCGGGGGACCTAGAGGAGCAGTTCTTC. Encoded protein: CASSQELSLAGDLEEQFF.

The rearrangement uses TRBV13 and TRBJ2-2; D not resolved. CDR3 length: 22 amino acids. Germline-derived CDR1 and CDR2 are PRHDT and FYEKMQ (reference sequence). Trimming removed 4 bases from V and 4 bases from J, with 34 bases in between. In DNA form, the CDR3 reads TGTGCCAGCAGCTCGACCATGTGGGCCCCGGTCGATCCCCTCCTTAGCACCGGGGAGCTGTTTTTT. Its translation: CASSSTMWAPVDPLLSTGELFF.

The J gene is TRBJ2-3, the V gene TRBV5-6, with D perhaps TRBD1 (6 bases). The CDR3 runs to 17 residues. The V end lost 3 bases, the J end lost 6 bases, and 23 bases lay between the germline ends. In germline, CDR1 is SGHDT, CDR2 YYEEEE. CDR3 coding DNA: TGTGCCAGCAGCTCCATCCTTAACCTCCCGACAGGTGATACGCAGTATTTT. It yields the protein CASSSILNLPTGDTQYF.

This chain links TRBV9 with TRBJ2-2, with D possibly TRBD2 on 6 matching bases. Trimming took off 5 bases at V and 3 bases at J, with 14 bases between the two ends. Per germline, CDR1 SGDLS and CDR2 YYNGEE. CDR3 length: 15 residues. CDR3 DNA: TGTGCCAGCAGGAGGTGGGGGGAGGACACCGGGGAGCTGTTTTTT. Amino acids: CASRRWGEDTGELFF.

The V call is TRBV5-1, the J call TRBJ1-3, with 7 bases aligning to TRBD1. Germline V gene sequence: CDR1 SGHRS, CDR2 YFSETQ. Trimming took 3 bases from V and 8 from J; bases not matched to a gene: 8. The CDR3 consists of 14 residues. The CDR3 DNA reads as TGCGCCAGCAGCTCGACTACAGGGGACGACACCATATATTTT. Amino acids: CASSSTTGDDTIYF.

The rearrangement uses TRBV18 and TRBJ2-2; 13 nucleotides align to TRBD2. CDR3 length: 17 residues. Germline CDR1 is KGHSH and CDR2 is LQKENI. The junction had 2 bases not matched to a gene; V was cut back by 1 base and J by 3 bases. The CDR3 bases are TGTGCCAGCTCACCACAAGGACTAGCGGGGGACACCGGGGAGCTGTTTTTT. Amino acids: CASSPQGLAGDTGELFF.

The chain combines TRBV29-1 with TRBJ2-2, with D unclear. CDR1 is SQVTM and CDR2 is ANQGSEA in the germline V gene. The V end was cut by 4 bases, the J end by 1 base, with 4 bases between. The CDR3 consists of 12 residues. CDR3 in amino acids: CSVAGNTGELFF. The CDR3 DNA sequence: TGCAGCGTTGCAGGGAACACCGGGGAGCTGTTTTTT.

The gene calls are TRBV6-4 and TRBJ2-1; 10 positions agree with TRBD1. Germline-derived CDR1 and CDR2 are MRHNA and SNTAGT. With 8 bases clipped from V and 7 bases from J, the junction kept 14 bases outside the gene matches. The CDR3 length is 16 residues. CDR3 DNA: TGTGCCAGCTCAGAGAAGGGACAGGGGAATGGGAATGAGCAGTTCTTC. Protein: CASSEKGQGNGNEQFF.

This chain uses TRBV18 with TRBJ1-1; TRBD1 matches at 10 bases. The V gene end was trimmed by 4 bases and the J gene end by 7 bases; junction bases not matched to a gene: 9. The CDR3 is 15 amino acids. CDR1 KGHSH and CDR2 LQKENI come from the germline V gene. Written as DNA, the CDR3 is TGTGCCAGCTCACGGACCGGGACAGGGGATTTTGAAGCTTTCTTT. Encoded protein: CASSRTGTGDFEAFF.

The chain employs TRBV2 and TRBJ2-1; possibly TRBD2 for D (6 bases). Germline values: CDR1 SNHLY, CDR2 FYNNEI. The CDR3 has 14 residues. V was pared by 5 bases and J by 6 bases, with 14 bases between. The CDR3 region is CASSRLVSVNEQFF. The CDR3 nucleotides are TGTGCCAGCAGTCGACTAGTCTCCGTCAATGAGCAGTTCTTC.

The J gene is TRBJ2-1, the V gene TRBV7-9; TRBD2 aligns across 11 bases. Germline CDR1 SEHNR, CDR2 FQNEAQ (reference sequence). The V gene end was trimmed by 5 bases and the J gene end by 3 bases; junction bases not matched to a gene: 6. The CDR3 is 16 residues long. CDR3 sequence: CASSVRLAGFYNEQFF. The CDR3 nucleotides are TGTGCCAGCAGCGTCCGACTAGCGGGGTTCTACAATGAGCAGTTCTTC.

The chain has TRBV6-5 and TRBJ1-1; no definite D call. The V end was cut by 5 bases, the J end by 5 bases, with 12 bases between. The germline V gene has CDR1 MNHEY and CDR2 SVGAGI. This CDR3 spans 13 amino acids. This CDR3 reads CASSPPAGTEAFF. The CDR3 DNA follows: TGTGCCAGCAGTCCCCCAGCGGGAACTGAAGCTTTCTTT.

Concerning this clone: Other DNA variants within this sample encode the same CDR3. This chain joins TRBV6-5 and TRBJ2-7; D unresolved. This CDR3 has 12 residues. V was clipped by 4 bases and J by 2 bases, with 6 bases between them. Germline values: CDR1 MNHEY, CDR2 SVGAGI. Here the CDR3 reads CASSSGTYEQYF. The CDR3 bases are TGTGCCAGCAGTTCCGGTACCTACGAGCAGTACTTC.

The V call is TRBV7-2, the J call TRBJ1-1, with D maybe TRBD1 (5 bases). Germline V CDR1 and CDR2: SGHTA, FQGNSA. The CDR3 loop spans 18 amino acids. V was clipped by 2 bases and J by 1 base, with 20 bases between them. The CDR3 spells CASSLRHRQKGRNTEAFF. DNA for the CDR3: TGTGCCAGCAGCTTAAGGCATCGACAGAAAGGAAGGAACACTGAAGCTTTCTTT.